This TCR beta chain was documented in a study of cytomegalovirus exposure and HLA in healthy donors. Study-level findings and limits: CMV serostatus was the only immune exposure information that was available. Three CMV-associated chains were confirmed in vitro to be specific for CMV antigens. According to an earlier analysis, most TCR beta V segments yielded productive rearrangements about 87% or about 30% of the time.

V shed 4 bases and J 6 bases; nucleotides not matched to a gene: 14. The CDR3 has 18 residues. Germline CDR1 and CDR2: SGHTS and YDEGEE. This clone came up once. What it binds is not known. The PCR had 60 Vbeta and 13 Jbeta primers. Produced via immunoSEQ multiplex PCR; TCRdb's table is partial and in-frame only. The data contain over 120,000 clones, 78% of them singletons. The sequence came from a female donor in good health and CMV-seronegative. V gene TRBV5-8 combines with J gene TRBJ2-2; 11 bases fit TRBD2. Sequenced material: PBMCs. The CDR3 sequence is CASSQLVTSGRSSGELFF. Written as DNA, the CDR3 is TGTGCCAGCAGCCAGCTTGTAACTAGCGGGAGAAGCTCCGGGGAGCTGTTTTTT.